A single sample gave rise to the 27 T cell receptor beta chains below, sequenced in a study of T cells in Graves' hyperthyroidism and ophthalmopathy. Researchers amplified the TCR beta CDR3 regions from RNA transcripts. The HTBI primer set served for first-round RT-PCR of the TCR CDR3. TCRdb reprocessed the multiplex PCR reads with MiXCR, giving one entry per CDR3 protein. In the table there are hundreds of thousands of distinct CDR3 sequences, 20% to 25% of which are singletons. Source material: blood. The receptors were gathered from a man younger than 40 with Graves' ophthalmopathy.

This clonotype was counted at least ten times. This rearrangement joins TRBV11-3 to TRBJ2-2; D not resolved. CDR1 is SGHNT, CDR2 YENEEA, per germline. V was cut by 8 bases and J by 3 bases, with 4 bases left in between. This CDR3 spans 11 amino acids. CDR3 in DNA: TGTGCCAGCCGCTACACCGGGGAGCTGTTTTTT. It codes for CASRYTGELFF.

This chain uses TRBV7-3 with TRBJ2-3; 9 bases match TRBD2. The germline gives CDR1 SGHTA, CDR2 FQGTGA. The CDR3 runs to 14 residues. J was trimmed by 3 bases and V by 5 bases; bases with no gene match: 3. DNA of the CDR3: TGTGCCAGCAGCATTAGCGGGAGAACAGATACGCAGTATTTT. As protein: CASSISGRTDTQYF. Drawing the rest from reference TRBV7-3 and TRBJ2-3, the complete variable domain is GAGVSQTPSNKVTEKGKYVELRCDPISGHTALYWYRQSLGQGPEFLIYFQGTGAADDSGLPNDRFFAVRPEGSVSTLKIQRTERGDSAVYLCASSISGRTDTQYFGPGTRLTVL.

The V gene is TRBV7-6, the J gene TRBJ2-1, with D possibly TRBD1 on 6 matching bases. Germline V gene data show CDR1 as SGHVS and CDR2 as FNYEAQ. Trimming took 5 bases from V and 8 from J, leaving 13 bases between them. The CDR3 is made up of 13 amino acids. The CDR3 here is CASSAQQGYEQFF. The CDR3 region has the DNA TGTGCCAGCAGCGCACAACAGGGCTATGAGCAGTTCTTC.

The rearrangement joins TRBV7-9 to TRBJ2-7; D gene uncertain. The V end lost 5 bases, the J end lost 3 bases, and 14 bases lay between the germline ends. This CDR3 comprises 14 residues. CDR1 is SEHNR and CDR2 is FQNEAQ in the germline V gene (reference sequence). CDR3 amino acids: CASSPMGPNYEQYF. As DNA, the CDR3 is TGTGCCAGCAGCCCCATGGGCCCCAACTACGAGCAGTACTTC. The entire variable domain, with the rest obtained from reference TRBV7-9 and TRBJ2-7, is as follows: DTGVSQNPRHKITKRGQNVTFRCDPISEHNRLYWYRQTLGQGPEFLTYFQNEAQLEKSRLLSDRFSAERPKGSFSTLEIQRTEQGDSAMYLCASSPMGPNYEQYFGPGTRLTVT.

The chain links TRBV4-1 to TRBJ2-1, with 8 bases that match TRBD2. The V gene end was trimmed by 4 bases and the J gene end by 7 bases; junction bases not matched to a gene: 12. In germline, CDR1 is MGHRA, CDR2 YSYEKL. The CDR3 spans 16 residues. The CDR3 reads CASSLRTAGGGNEQFF. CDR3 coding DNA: TGCGCCAGCAGCCTTCGAACGGCGGGAGGTGGGAATGAGCAGTTCTTC.

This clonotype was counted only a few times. The CDR3 coding sequence is TGTGCCAGCAGTGGGGGAGCCCAGGGGGCGAGAAATCAGCCCCAGCATTTT. Translation gives CASSGGAQGARNQPQHF. This chain connects TRBV2 to TRBJ1-5; the match to TRBD1 covers 8 bases. Germline CDR1 SNHLY, CDR2 FYNNEI. V lost 4 bases and J lost 4; bases outside the gene matches: 12. This CDR3 comprises 17 residues.

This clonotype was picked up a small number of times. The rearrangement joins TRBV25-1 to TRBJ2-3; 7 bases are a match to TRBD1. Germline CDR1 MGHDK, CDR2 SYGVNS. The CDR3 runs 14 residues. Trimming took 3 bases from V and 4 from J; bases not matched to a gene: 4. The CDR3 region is CASSDPTGSDTQYF. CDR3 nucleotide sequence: TGTGCCAGCAGTGACCCGACAGGGTCAGATACGCAGTATTTT. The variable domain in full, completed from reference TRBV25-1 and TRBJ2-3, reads EADIYQTPRYLVIGTGKKITLECSQTMGHDKMYWYQQDPGMELHLIHYSYGVNSTEKGDLSSESTVSRIRTEHFPLTLESARPSHTSQYLCASSDPTGSDTQYFGPGTRLTVL.

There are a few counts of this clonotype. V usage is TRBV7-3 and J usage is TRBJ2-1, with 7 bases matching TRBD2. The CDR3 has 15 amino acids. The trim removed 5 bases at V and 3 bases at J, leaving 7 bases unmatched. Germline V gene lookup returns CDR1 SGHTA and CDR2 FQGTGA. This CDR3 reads CASSQTSDDYNEQFF. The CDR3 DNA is TGTGCCAGCAGCCAAACTAGCGACGACTACAATGAGCAGTTCTTC.

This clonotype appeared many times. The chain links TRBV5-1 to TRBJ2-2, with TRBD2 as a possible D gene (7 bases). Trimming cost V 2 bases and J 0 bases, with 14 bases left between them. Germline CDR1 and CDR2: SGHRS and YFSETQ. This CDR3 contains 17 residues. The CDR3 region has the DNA TGCGCCAGCAGCTTACAGGGACTAACCTCGAACACCGGGGAGCTGTTTTTT. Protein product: CASSLQGLTSNTGELFF.

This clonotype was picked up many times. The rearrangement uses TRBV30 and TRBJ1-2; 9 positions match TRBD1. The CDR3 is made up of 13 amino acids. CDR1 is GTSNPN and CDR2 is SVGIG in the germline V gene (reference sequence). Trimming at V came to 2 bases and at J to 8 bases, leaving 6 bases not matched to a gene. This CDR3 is CAWSPGTGSGYTF. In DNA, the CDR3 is TGTGCCTGGAGTCCCGGGACAGGGAGCGGCTACACCTTC.

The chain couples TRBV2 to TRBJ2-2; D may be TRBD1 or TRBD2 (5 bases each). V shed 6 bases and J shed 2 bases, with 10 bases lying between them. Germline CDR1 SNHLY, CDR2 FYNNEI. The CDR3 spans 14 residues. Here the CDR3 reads CASRVGENTGELFF. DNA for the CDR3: TGTGCCAGCAGGGTGGGGGAAAACACCGGGGAGCTGTTTTTT.

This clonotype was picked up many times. The CDR3 DNA reads as TGTGCCAGCAGTTTCGGGAGCCGCCGTGGCTACACCTTC. As protein: CASSFGSRRGYTF. The chain has TRBV28 and TRBJ1-2, with D unclear. CDR1 MDHEN and CDR2 SYDVKM come from the germline V gene. The CDR3 covers 13 residues. The ends were cut back, 3 bases at V and 7 bases at J, with 12 bases in the middle.

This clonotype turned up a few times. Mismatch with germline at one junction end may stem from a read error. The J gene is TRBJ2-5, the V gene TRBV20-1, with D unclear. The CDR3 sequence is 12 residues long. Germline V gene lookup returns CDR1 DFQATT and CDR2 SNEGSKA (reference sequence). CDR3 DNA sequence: TGCAGTGCTAGTCCCGACGTGAGAGTAAACAACTTC. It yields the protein CSASPDVRVNNF.

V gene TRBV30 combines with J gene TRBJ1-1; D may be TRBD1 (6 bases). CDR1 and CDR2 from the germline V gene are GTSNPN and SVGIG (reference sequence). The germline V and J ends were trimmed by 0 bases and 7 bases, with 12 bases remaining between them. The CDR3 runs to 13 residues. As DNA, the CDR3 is TGTGCCTGGAGTGTTGTCAGGGGAGGTGAAGCTTTCTTT. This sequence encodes CAWSVVRGGEAFF.

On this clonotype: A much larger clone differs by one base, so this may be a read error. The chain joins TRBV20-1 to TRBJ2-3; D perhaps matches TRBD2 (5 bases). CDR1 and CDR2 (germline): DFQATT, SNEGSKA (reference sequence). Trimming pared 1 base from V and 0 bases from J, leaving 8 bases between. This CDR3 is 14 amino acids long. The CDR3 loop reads CSARAAASTDTQYF. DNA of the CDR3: TGCAGTGCTAGAGCAGCGGCTAGCACAGATACGCAGTATTTT.

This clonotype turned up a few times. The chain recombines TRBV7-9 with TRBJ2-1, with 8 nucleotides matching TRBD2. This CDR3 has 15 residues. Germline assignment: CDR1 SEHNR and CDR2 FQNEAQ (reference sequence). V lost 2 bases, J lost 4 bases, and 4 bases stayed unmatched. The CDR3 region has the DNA TGTGCCAGCAGCTTACCACTAGCGGCTTACAATGAGCAGTTCTTC. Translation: CASSLPLAAYNEQFF.

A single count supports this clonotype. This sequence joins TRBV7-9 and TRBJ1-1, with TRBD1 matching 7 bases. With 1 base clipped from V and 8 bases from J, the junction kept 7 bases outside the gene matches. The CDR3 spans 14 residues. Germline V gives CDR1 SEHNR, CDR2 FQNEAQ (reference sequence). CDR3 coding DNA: TGTGCCAGCAGCTTAGGTCAGGGGGTTTTCGAAGCTTTCTTT. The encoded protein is CASSLGQGVFEAFF.

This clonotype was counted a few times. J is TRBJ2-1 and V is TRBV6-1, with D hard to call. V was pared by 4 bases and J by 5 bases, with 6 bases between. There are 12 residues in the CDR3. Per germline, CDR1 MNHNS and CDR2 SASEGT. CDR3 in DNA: TGTGCCAGCAGTGTGAAACACAATGAGCAGTTCTTC. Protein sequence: CASSVKHNEQFF.

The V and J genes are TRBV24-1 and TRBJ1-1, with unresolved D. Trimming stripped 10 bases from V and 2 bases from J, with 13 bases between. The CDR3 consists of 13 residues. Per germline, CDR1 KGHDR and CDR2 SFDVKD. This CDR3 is CATWAYINTEAFF. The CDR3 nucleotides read TGTGCCACATGGGCTTATATCAACACTGAAGCTTTCTTT.

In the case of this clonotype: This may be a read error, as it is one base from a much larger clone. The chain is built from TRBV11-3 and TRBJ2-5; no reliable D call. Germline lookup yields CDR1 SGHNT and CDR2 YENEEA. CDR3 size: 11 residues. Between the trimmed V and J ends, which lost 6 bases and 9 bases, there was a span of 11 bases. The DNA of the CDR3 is TGTGCCAGCAGGTTCGACGAGGCCCAGTACTTC. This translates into CASRFDEAQYF.

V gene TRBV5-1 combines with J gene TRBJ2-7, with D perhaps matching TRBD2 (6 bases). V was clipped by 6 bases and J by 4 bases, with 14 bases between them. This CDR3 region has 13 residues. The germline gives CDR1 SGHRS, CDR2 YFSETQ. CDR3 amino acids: CASTGTLGYEQYF. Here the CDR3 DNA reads TGCGCCAGCACCGGGACTCTTGGGTACGAGCAGTACTTC.

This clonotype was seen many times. CDR3 bases: TGTGCCATCAGTACCGACAGGGGGGCATCCTACAATGAGCAGTTCTTC. It codes for CAISTDRGASYNEQFF. The J gene is TRBJ2-1, the V gene TRBV10-3; 9 bases are shared with TRBD1. Germline loops: CDR1 ENHRY, CDR2 SYGVKD. Trimming at V came to 5 bases and at J to 1 base, leaving 6 bases not matched to a gene. The CDR3 covers 16 residues.

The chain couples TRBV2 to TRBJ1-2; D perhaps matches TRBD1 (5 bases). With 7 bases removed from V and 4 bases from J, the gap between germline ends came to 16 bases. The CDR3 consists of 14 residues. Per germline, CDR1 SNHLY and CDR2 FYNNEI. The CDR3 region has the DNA TGTGCCAGCATACAGCAGGGAGTCCGCTATGGCTACACCTTC. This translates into CASIQQGVRYGYTF.

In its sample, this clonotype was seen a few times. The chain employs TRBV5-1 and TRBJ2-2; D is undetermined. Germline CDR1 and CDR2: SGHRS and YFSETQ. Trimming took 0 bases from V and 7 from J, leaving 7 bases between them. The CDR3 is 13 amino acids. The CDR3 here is CASSLAASGELFF. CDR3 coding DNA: TGCGCCAGCAGCTTGGCGGCTAGCGGGGAGCTGTTTTTT.

The DNA for the CDR3 is TGTGCCAGCAGCAAGTCCTGGGATCGGCGGACCGGGGAGCTGTTTTTT. Translating it yields CASSKSWDRRTGELFF. The chain joins TRBV7-6 to TRBJ2-2; unclear D gene. The germline gives CDR1 SGHVS, CDR2 FNYEAQ. CDR3 length: 16 residues. Deletions cut 5 bases from V and 5 bases from J, with 18 bases between. Based on the CDR3 plus reference TRBV7-6 and TRBJ2-2, the full variable domain is GAGVSQSPRYKVTKRGQDVALRCDPISGHVSLYWYRQALGQGPEFLTYFNYEAQQDKSGLPNDRFSAERPEGSISTLTIQRTEQRDSAMYRCASSKSWDRRTGELFFGEGSRLTVL.

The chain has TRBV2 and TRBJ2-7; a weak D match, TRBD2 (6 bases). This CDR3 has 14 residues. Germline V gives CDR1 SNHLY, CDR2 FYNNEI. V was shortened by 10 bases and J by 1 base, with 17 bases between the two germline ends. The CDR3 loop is CATGETSSSYEQYF. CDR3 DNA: TGTGCCACCGGAGAGACTAGTAGTTCCTACGAGCAGTACTTC.

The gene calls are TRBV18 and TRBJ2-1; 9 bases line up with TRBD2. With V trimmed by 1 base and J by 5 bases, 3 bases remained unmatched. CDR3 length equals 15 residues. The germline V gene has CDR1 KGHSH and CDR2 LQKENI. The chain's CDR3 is CASSPQGLADNEQFF. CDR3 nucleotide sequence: TGTGCCAGCTCACCACAGGGACTAGCAGACAATGAGCAGTTCTTC.